This record concerns one TCR beta chain sequence. Per germline, CDR1 GTSNPN and CDR2 SVGIG (reference sequence). The CDR3 runs 14 residues. V lost 1 base to trimming and J lost 0 bases, with 7 bases between them. Assay: immunoSEQ multiplex PCR; the TCRdb copy retains only in-frame clones and omits some. The table lists roughly 120,000 clones, around nine tenths of them singletons. The sample is drawn from a study of blood T cell repertoires in COVID-19. The V gene is TRBV30, the J gene TRBJ1-3; D gene unclear. Source material: peripheral blood. This sequence was found in a woman aged 45-60 years with acute or convalescent COVID-19. The DNA for the CDR3 is TGTGCCTGGAGTGGAGTGGTCTCTGGAAACACCATATATTTT. This encodes CAWSGVVSGNTIYF.